The next 28 T cell receptor beta chains were all read from a single sample in a study of identical twins. One entry per CDR3 protein, called by TCRdb with MiXCR from the 5' RACE reads. This table holds around 480,000 distinct CDR3 sequences, around an eighth found once. Another study also made use of these data, one on yellow fever vaccine responses in identical twins.

Source material: CD4+ T cells sorted from blood. The origin of the receptors is a woman aged 18-29 years in good health.

V and J are TRBV19 and TRBJ2-3; unclear D gene. The CDR3 runs 14 residues. CDR1 and CDR2 from the germline V gene are LNHDA and SQIVND (reference sequence). Between the trimmed V and J ends, which lost 3 bases and 5 bases, there was a span of 12 bases. The CDR3 sequence: CASSITNRQDTQYF. The CDR3 DNA reads TGTGCCAGTAGTATTACTAACCGCCAAGATACGCAGTATTTT.

The chain has TRBV20-1 and TRBJ2-7; perhaps TRBD1 as D (6 bases). This CDR3 has 16 amino acids. Trimming removed 6 bases from V and 0 bases from J, with 21 bases in between. Looked up from germline, CDR1 is DFQATT and CDR2 is SNEGSKA (reference sequence). Here the CDR3 reads CSAIKDTLGGSYEQYF. The CDR3 DNA follows: TGCAGTGCCATCAAGGACACCTTAGGGGGCTCCTACGAGCAGTACTTC.

This clonotype has just a few counts. The chain has TRBV20-1 and TRBJ1-5, with 7 bases identical to TRBD1. The CDR3 is made up of 14 amino acids. With 0 bases clipped from V and 6 bases from J, the junction kept 5 bases outside the gene matches. Germline CDR1 reads DFQATT; CDR2 reads SNEGSKA (reference sequence). The CDR3 coding sequence is TGCAGTGCTAGAGATGACAGGGCGGGTCAGCCCCAGCATTTT. Translation: CSARDDRAGQPQHF.

This clonotype was observed at least ten times. V and J are TRBV7-2 and TRBJ1-2; 8 nucleotides line up with TRBD1. From germline, CDR1 is SGHTA and CDR2 FQGNSA. This CDR3 contains 15 residues. Losses at the gene ends were 3 bases for V and 2 bases for J; bases not matched to a gene: 5. CDR3 sequence: CASSFSGDRNYGYTF. Written as DNA, the CDR3 is TGTGCCAGCAGCTTCAGTGGGGACAGGAACTATGGCTACACCTTC. The entire variable domain, with the rest obtained from reference TRBV7-2 and TRBJ1-2, is as follows: GAGVSQSPSNKVTEKGKDVELRCDPISGHTALYWYRQSLGQGLEFLIYFQGNSAPDKSGLPSDRFSAERTGGSVSTLTIQRTQQEDSAVYLCASSFSGDRNYGYTFGSGTRLTVV.

The chain joins TRBV2 to TRBJ2-2, with 8 bases lining up with TRBD1. The germline V gene has CDR1 SNHLY and CDR2 FYNNEI. This CDR3 contains 16 residues. After removal of 6 bases from V and 1 base from J, the junction contained 7 bases not matched to a gene. As DNA, the CDR3 is TGTGCCAGCAGAGCAGGACAGGGTCTGAACACCGGGGAGCTGTTTTTT. It yields the protein CASRAGQGLNTGELFF.

The genes are TRBV15 and TRBJ2-3, with 7 bases that match TRBD1. V shed 8 bases, J shed 4 bases, and the junction held 9 bases outside the gene matches. Germline-derived CDR1 and CDR2 are LNHNV and YYDKDF (reference sequence). The CDR3 runs 14 residues. This CDR3 is CATATGTVADTQYF. CDR3 DNA sequence: TGTGCCACCGCGACCGGGACAGTGGCAGATACGCAGTATTTT.

This clonotype was counted ten times or more. The chain carries TRBV12-3 or TRBV12-4 and TRBJ1-1; D is undetermined. Trimming removed 5 bases at V and 4 bases at J, with 14 bases between. The CDR3 length is 14 residues. CDR3 region: CASSSAGGSTEAFF. The CDR3 coding sequence is TGTGCCAGCAGTAGCGCAGGAGGGAGCACTGAAGCTTTCTTT.

This clonotype was seen a few times. This chain joins TRBV6-5 and TRBJ2-1, with D perhaps TRBD1 (5 bases). The CDR3 is 16 residues long. Deletions cut 4 bases from V and 5 bases from J, with 18 bases between. The germline CDR1 and CDR2 sequences are MNHEY and SVGAGI. The CDR3 is CASSSQFGHLNNEQFF. The CDR3 bases are TGTGCCAGCAGTTCTCAGTTTGGACACTTAAACAATGAGCAGTTCTTC.

J is TRBJ2-1 and V is TRBV5-5, with 7 bases lining up with TRBD1. This CDR3 has 16 residues. Trimming took 4 bases from V and 3 from J; bases not matched to a gene: 10. CDR1 and CDR2 from the germline V gene are SGHKS and YYEKEE (reference sequence). CDR3 sequence: CASSVATGLDYNEQFF. The CDR3 DNA follows: TGTGCCAGCAGCGTAGCGACAGGGCTAGACTACAATGAGCAGTTCTTC.

The rearrangement links TRBV20-1 to TRBJ2-1; 10 bases line up with TRBD1. The germline V gene encodes CDR1 DFQATT and CDR2 SNEGSKA (reference sequence). This CDR3 contains 13 residues. CDR3: CVCWTGGYNEQFF. CDR3 nucleotides: TGCGTCTGCTGGACAGGGGGCTACAATGAGCAGTTCTTC.

The chain's CDR3 is CASSQDLGGQGKYF. The CDR3 DNA follows: TGTGCCAGCAGCCAAGATCTGGGGGGACAGGGGAAGTACTTC. The J gene is TRBJ2-4, the V gene TRBV3-1; 10 bases match TRBD1. V lost 0 bases, J lost 14 bases, and 7 bases stayed unmatched. Germline V lookup: CDR1 LGHDT, CDR2 YNNKEL (reference sequence). The CDR3 has 14 amino acids.

This clonotype was seen a handful of times. The gene calls are TRBV7-2 and TRBJ2-2, with D maybe TRBD1 (6 bases). This CDR3 contains 14 residues. The germline CDR1 and CDR2 sequences are SGHTA and FQGNSA. V lost 6 bases and J lost 5, with 13 bases in between. CDR3 region: CASRSNRVTGELFF. As DNA, the CDR3 is TGTGCCAGCAGATCAAACAGGGTAACCGGGGAGCTGTTTTTT.

The table lists this clonotype with a count of one. This chain links TRBV4-1 with TRBJ2-7; a weak D match, TRBD1 (5 bases). Germline CDR1 is MGHRA and CDR2 is YSYEKL. The CDR3 has 16 amino acids. V gave up 0 bases and J gave up 2 bases, with 14 bases separating them. This CDR3 reads CASSQDGAAGPYEQYF. The CDR3, as DNA: TGCGCCAGCAGCCAAGATGGGGCGGCAGGCCCCTACGAGCAGTACTTC.

This clonotype was seen a handful of times. The chain uses TRBV29-1 and TRBJ2-1; D not certain. The CDR3 is made up of 12 amino acids. CDR1 and CDR2 (germline): SQVTM, ANQGSEA. This CDR3 is CRVLTSYNEQFF. CDR3 in DNA: TGCAGAGTTCTTACCTCCTACAATGAGCAGTTCTTC.

This clonotype has only a few counts. The chain joins TRBV3-1 to TRBJ2-5; 7 nucleotides line up with TRBD2. The junction had 8 bases not matched to a gene; V was cut back by 2 bases and J by 2 bases. Germline CDR1 is LGHDT and CDR2 is YNNKEL (reference sequence). CDR3 size: 16 residues. The CDR3 sequence is CASSQRVGGGQETQYF. The CDR3 region has the DNA TGTGCCAGCAGCCAAAGGGTTGGCGGGGGTCAAGAGACCCAGTACTTC.

This clonotype turned up a few times. This sequence joins TRBV4-2 and TRBJ2-7, with D possibly called TRBD1 or TRBD2 (5 bases each). Deletions cut 5 bases from V and 6 bases from J, with 11 bases between. Germline V lookup: CDR1 LGHNA, CDR2 YNFKEQ. The CDR3 has 12 amino acids. CDR3 DNA: TGTGCCAGCAGCACCCGGGGCGGCGAGCAGTACTTC. This codes for CASSTRGGEQYF.

The chain is built from TRBV20-1 and TRBJ1-1, with D hard to call. Trimming shortened V by 5 bases and J by 1 base, and 11 bases separated the two germline ends. The germline CDR1 and CDR2 sequences are DFQATT and SNEGSKA (reference sequence). This CDR3 contains 13 residues. The CDR3 coding sequence is TGCAGTGCTCGCCGGACCGCGAACACTGAAGCTTTCTTT. Encoded protein: CSARRTANTEAFF.

This clonotype showed up just a few times. The rearrangement joins TRBV6-1 to TRBJ1-6; TRBD1 agrees at 10 bases. The CDR3 is 15 residues long. The germline V gene has CDR1 MNHNS and CDR2 SASEGT. The junction had 2 bases not matched to a gene; V was cut back by 9 bases and J by 0 bases. The CDR3 coding sequence is TGTGCCAGTCGGACAGGGGGCTCCTATAATTCACCCCTCCACTTT. Amino acids: CASRTGGSYNSPLHF.

This clonotype showed up just a few times. This rearrangement joins TRBV12-3 or TRBV12-4 to TRBJ1-3, with TRBD1 as a possible D gene (5 bases). V shed 5 bases and J shed 5 bases, with 16 bases lying between them. This CDR3 comprises 15 residues. DNA of the CDR3: TGTGCCAGCAGTCCGGGACGGGGGGAACGAAACACCATATATTTT. Translated: CASSPGRGERNTIYF.

This chain links TRBV6-2 or TRBV6-3 with TRBJ2-7, with 7 bases matching TRBD2. J lost 2 bases, V lost 8 bases, and 9 bases had no gene match. Germline V gene lookup returns CDR1 MNHEY and CDR2 SVGEGT. The CDR3 loop spans 14 amino acids. CDR3 sequence reads: CASLRGGAPYEQYF. The CDR3 region has the DNA TGTGCCAGCCTGAGGGGAGGGGCCCCCTACGAGCAGTACTTC.

This clonotype was seen a handful of times. The chain employs TRBV6-1 and TRBJ2-7; no clear D. Germline V gene sequence: CDR1 MNHNS, CDR2 SASEGT. V was shortened by 6 bases and J by 5 bases, with 17 bases between the two germline ends. The CDR3 sequence is 14 residues long. The CDR3 spells CASSQSRVAHEQYF. The CDR3 DNA reads as TGTGCCAGCAGCCAGTCTAGGGTTGCCCACGAGCAGTACTTC.

The chain joins TRBV5-1 to TRBJ1-1; D gene ambiguous. Trimming took off 0 bases at V and 0 bases at J, with 9 bases between the two ends. The CDR3 sequence is 15 residues long. CDR1 is SGHRS and CDR2 is YFSETQ in the germline V gene. The CDR3 is CASSLGLGMNTEAFF. In DNA, the CDR3 is TGCGCCAGCAGCTTGGGGTTGGGGATGAACACTGAAGCTTTCTTT.

V and J are TRBV5-1 and TRBJ2-7; possibly TRBD2 for D (5 bases). The germline V gene has CDR1 SGHRS and CDR2 YFSETQ. The length of the CDR3 is 16 residues. V dropped 4 bases and J dropped 0 bases, with 17 bases sitting between them. This CDR3 reads CASSPSLGGFSYEQYF. In DNA form, the CDR3 reads TGCGCCAGCAGCCCGTCCTTGGGCGGGTTCTCCTACGAGCAGTACTTC.

There are a few counts of this clonotype. V usage is TRBV7-2 and J usage is TRBJ1-1; D not certain. Germline CDR1 and CDR2: SGHTA and FQGNSA. The length of the CDR3 is 12 residues. V lost 1 base and J 7 bases, leaving 7 bases between the germline ends. CDR3 sequence reads: CASSLVISEAFF. The CDR3 coding sequence is TGTGCCAGCAGCTTAGTAATTAGTGAAGCTTTCTTT.

In its sample, this clonotype was seen a few times. The V gene is TRBV28, the J gene TRBJ2-7, with 12 bases identical to TRBD2. The V gene's germline CDR1 is MDHEN and CDR2 SYDVKM. V gave up 7 bases and J gave up 6 bases; unmatched junction bases: 10. CDR3 length equals 15 residues. The chain's CDR3 is CASIPGTSGLGEQYF. The CDR3 DNA sequence: TGTGCCAGCATCCCCGGGACTAGCGGGCTGGGCGAGCAGTACTTC. Combining the CDR3 with reference TRBV28 and TRBJ2-7 gives the whole variable domain DVKVTQSSRYLVKRTGEKVFLECVQDMDHENMFWYRQDPGLGLRLIYFSYDVKMKEKGDIPEGYSVSREKKERFSLILESASTNQTSMYLCASIPGTSGLGEQYFGPGTRLTVT.

In the case of this clonotype: This clone may be a read error of a much larger clone one base away. This chain joins TRBV5-1 and TRBJ2-5; TRBD2 matches at 11 bases. The V gene end was trimmed by 4 bases and the J gene end by 11 bases; junction bases not matched to a gene: 13. The CDR3 consists of 15 residues. Germline loops: CDR1 SGHRS, CDR2 YFSETQ. In nucleotides, the CDR3 is TGCGCCAGCAGCATGGGACTAGCGGATGGGGGAAGACAGTACTTC. It specifies CASSMGLADGGRQYF.

A few counts support this clonotype. The chain joins TRBV7-2 to TRBJ2-3; 10 bases are shared with TRBD2. This CDR3 has 16 amino acids. Germline loops: CDR1 SGHTA, CDR2 FQGNSA. V shed 2 bases, J shed 2 bases, and the junction held 4 bases outside the gene matches. The DNA of the CDR3 is TGTGCCAGCAGCTTAAGGACTAGCGGCCCCACAGATACGCAGTATTTT. Encoded protein: CASSLRTSGPTDTQYF.

This clonotype has more than one count but fewer than ten. The chain employs TRBV6-5 and TRBJ2-1, with 7 positions matching TRBD2. CDR3 length: 16 residues. V dropped 0 bases and J dropped 7; count of bases not matched to a gene: 9. From germline, CDR1 is MNHEY and CDR2 SVGAGI. Here the CDR3 reads CASSYSGDYLVNEQFF. Written as DNA, the CDR3 is TGTGCCAGCAGTTACTCTGGGGACTATCTGGTGAATGAGCAGTTCTTC.